The clone carrying this TCR beta chain was picked up one time. Trimming cost V 3 bases and J 2 bases, with 4 bases left between them. The length of the CDR3 is 12 residues. Germline CDR1 reads LNHDA; CDR2 reads SQIVND (reference sequence). The sample originates from a study of blood T cell repertoires in COVID-19. Generated by immunoSEQ multiplex PCR, the TCRdb table keeps only in-frame clones and is missing some. The sample lists 60,000 to 90,000 clones, roughly 85% occurring once. The chain combines TRBV19 with TRBJ2-5; D remains ambiguous. The sequence was obtained from a woman of 80 years or more with active or convalescent COVID-19. Sequencing was performed on peripheral blood. The CDR3 DNA reads TGTGCCAGTAGTATGACTCAAGAGACCCAGTACTTC. The encoded protein is CASSMTQETQYF.